The 9 T cell receptor beta chains in this list originate from one sample, sequenced in a study of blood T cell repertoires in COVID-19. Measured with immunoSEQ multiplex PCR; TCRdb has only the in-frame clones, and not every one. The data hold some 220,000 clones, with 80% to 85% observed a single time. Sequenced: peripheral blood. All receptors derive from a woman between 55 and 75 years old with acute or convalescent COVID-19.

The V call is TRBV30, the J call TRBJ2-3; 8 positions match TRBD2. V was pared by 6 bases and J by 2 bases, with 13 bases of the junction left unmatched. The CDR3 runs 16 residues. The V gene's germline CDR1 is GTSNPN and CDR2 SVGIG (reference sequence). The CDR3 loop is CACTTRGGGFTDTQYF. The CDR3 coding sequence is TGTGCCTGCACCACACGGGGCGGGGGGTTCACAGATACGCAGTATTTT.

This sequence joins TRBV6-5 and TRBJ1-1; D might be TRBD1 (6 bases). From germline, CDR1 is MNHEY and CDR2 SVGAGI. CDR3 length: 14 amino acids. The V and J ends lost 7 bases and 3 bases respectively, with 15 bases between them. The CDR3, as DNA: TGTGCCAGCACCCGATTCGGACAGTACACTGAAGCTTTCTTT. It yields the protein CASTRFGQYTEAFF.

In this sample, this clone turned up once. The chain has TRBV9 and TRBJ1-3; 12 bases align to TRBD1. Germline assignment: CDR1 SGDLS and CDR2 YYNGEE. V shed 4 bases, J shed 7 bases, and the junction held 9 bases outside the gene matches. CDR3 length equals 16 residues. The CDR3 region has the DNA TGTGCCAGCAGCATATGGGACAGGGGGCTTCGGAACACCATATATTTT. Protein sequence: CASSIWDRGLRNTIYF.

This clone was observed a handful of times. This chain uses TRBV5-6 with TRBJ1-1; D possibly corresponds to TRBD1 (5 bases). V was pared by 4 bases and J by 5 bases, with 15 bases between. Germline lookup yields CDR1 SGHDT and CDR2 YYEEEE. The CDR3 extends over 14 amino acids. CDR3 in DNA: TGTGCCAGCAGCCAAACTGACAGTCTTACTGAAGCTTTCTTT. It codes for CASSQTDSLTEAFF.

The rearrangement links TRBV3-1 (or the pseudogene TRBV3-2) to TRBJ2-7, with a weak D call TRBD2 (6 bases). This CDR3 has 15 amino acids. Germline-derived CDR1 and CDR2 are LGHDT and YNNKEL (reference sequence). The V gene lost 0 bases and the J gene lost 2 bases, with 11 bases spanning the gap. CDR3 protein: CASSQDSSGAYEQYF. DNA of the CDR3: TGTGCCAGCAGCCAAGACTCTTCGGGAGCCTACGAGCAGTACTTC.

The rearrangement uses TRBV24-1 and TRBJ2-7; TRBD1 aligns across 8 bases. This CDR3 spans 15 amino acids. The V gene's germline CDR1 is KGHDR and CDR2 SFDVKD. V dropped 4 bases and J dropped 4; count of bases not matched to a gene: 8. CDR3 DNA: TGTGCCACCAGTGACCCCGGACAGGGCCAGTACGAGCAGTACTTC. Protein product: CATSDPGQGQYEQYF.

Points on this clone: The CDR3 carries no conserved terminal phenylalanine or tryptophan, so it likely arises from a read error. No DNA is shown, since the ends of the CDR3 on it are uncertain; the CDR3 is the one TCRdb lists. The rearrangement joins TRBV12-3 or TRBV12-4 to TRBJ2-4; the DNA was not compared with TRBD1, the D call given in the table. Ends included, the CDR3 has 9 residues. The CDR3 reads CASSTPQGR.

This CDR3 reads CASRLAGGSNEQFF. The CDR3 nucleotides read TGTGCCAGCAGACTAGCGGGGGGCTCCAATGAGCAGTTCTTC. This chain connects TRBV2 to TRBJ2-1; 12 nucleotides align to TRBD2. CDR1 and CDR2 from the germline V gene are SNHLY and FYNNEI. The junction had 3 bases not matched to a gene; V was cut back by 6 bases and J by 6 bases. The CDR3 runs to 14 residues.

V is TRBV2 and J is TRBJ1-6, with TRBD1 as a possible D gene (5 bases). Looked up from germline, CDR1 is SNHLY and CDR2 is FYNNEI. V lost 8 bases and J 6 bases, leaving 11 bases between the germline ends. This CDR3 region has 13 residues. The CDR3 nucleotides are TGTGCCAGCTTGACAGCGACTAATTCACCCCTCCACTTT. This codes for CASLTATNSPLHF. Full variable domain (outside the CDR3, taken from reference TRBV2 and TRBJ1-6): EPEVTQTPSHQVTQMGQEVILRCVPISNHLYFYWYRQILGQKVEFLVSFYNNEISEKSEIFDDQFSVERPDGSNFTLKIRSTKLEDSAMYFCASLTATNSPLHFGNGTRLTVT.